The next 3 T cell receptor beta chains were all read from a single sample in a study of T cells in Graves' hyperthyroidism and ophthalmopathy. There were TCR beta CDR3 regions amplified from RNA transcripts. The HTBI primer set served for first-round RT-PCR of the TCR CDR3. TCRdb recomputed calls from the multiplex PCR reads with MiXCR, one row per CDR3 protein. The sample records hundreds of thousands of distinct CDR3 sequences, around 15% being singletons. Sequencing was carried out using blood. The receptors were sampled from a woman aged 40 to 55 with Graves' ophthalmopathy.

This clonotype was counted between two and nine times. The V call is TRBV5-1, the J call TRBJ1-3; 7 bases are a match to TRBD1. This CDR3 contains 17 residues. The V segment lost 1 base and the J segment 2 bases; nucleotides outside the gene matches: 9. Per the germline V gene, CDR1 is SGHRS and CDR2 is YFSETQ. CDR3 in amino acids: CASSLWTGTTTGNTIYF. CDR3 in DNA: TGCGCCAGCAGCTTGTGGACAGGAACCACCACTGGAAACACCATATATTTT.

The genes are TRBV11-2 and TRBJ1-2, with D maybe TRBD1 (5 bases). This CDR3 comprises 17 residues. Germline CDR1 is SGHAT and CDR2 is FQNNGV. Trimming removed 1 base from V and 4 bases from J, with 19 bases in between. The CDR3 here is CASSLGQLLQATYGYTF. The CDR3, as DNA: TGTGCCAGCAGCTTAGGACAGCTCTTGCAAGCAACCTATGGCTACACCTTC.

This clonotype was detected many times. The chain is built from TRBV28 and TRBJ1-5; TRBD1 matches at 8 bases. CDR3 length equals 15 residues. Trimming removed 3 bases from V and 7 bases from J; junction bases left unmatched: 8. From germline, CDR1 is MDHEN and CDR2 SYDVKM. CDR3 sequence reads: CASSFQGAHVQPQHF. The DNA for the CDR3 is TGTGCCAGCAGTTTTCAGGGGGCGCATGTCCAGCCCCAGCATTTT.